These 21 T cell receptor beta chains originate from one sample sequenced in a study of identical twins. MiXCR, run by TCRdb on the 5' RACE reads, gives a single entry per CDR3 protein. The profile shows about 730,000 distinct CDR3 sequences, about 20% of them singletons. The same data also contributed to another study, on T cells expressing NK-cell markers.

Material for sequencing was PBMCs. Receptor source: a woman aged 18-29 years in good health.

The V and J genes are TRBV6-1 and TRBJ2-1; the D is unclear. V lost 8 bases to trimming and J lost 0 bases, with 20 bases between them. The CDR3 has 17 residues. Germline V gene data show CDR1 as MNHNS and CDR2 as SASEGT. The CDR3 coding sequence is TGTGCCAGCGGCCCCCAGCTCGGGCCGGGCTCCTACAATGAGCAGTTCTTC. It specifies CASGPQLGPGSYNEQFF.

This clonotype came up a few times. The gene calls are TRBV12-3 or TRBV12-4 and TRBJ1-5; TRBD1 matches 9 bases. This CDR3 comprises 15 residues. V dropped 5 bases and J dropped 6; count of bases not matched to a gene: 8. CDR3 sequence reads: CASSLPQGAGQPQHF. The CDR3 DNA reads TGTGCCAGCAGTCTCCCACAGGGGGCTGGTCAGCCCCAGCATTTT.

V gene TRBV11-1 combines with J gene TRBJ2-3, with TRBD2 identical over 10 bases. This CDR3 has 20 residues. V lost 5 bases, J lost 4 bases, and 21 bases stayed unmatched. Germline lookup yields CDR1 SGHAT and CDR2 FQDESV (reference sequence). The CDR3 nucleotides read TGTGCCAGCAGCGCAGCTGGGCTAGCGGGGGCGCGAGCCGCGGCAGATACGCAGTATTTT. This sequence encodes CASSAAGLAGARAAADTQYF.

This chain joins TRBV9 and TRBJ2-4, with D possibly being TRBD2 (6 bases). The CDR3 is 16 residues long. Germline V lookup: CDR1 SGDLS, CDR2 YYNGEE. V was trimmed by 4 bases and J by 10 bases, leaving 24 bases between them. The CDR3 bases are TGTGCCAGCAGCCCTCCCCCGGGAGTTTTGGGAGCTATTCAGTACTTC. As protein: CASSPPPGVLGAIQYF. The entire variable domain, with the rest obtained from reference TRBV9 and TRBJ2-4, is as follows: DSGVTQTPKHLITATGQRVTLRCSPRSGDLSVYWYQQSLDQGLQFLIQYYNGEERAKGNILERFSAQQFPDLHSELNLSSLELGDSALYFCASSPPPGVLGAIQYFGAGTRLSVL.

CDR3 in DNA: TGTGCCAGTGTGAGCAGGTTTTACGAGCAGTACTTC. Its translation: CASVSRFYEQYF. The V call is TRBV19, the J call TRBJ2-7; D remains unclear. The CDR3 has 12 residues. Germline-derived CDR1 and CDR2 are LNHDA and SQIVND (reference sequence). V was trimmed by 8 bases and J by 4 bases, leaving 12 bases between them.

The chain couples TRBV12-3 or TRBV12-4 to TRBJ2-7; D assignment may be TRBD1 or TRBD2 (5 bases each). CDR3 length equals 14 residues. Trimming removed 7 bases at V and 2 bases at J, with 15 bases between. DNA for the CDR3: TGTGCCAGCACCGCCGGGACCGTCGCCTACGAGCAGTACTTC. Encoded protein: CASTAGTVAYEQYF.

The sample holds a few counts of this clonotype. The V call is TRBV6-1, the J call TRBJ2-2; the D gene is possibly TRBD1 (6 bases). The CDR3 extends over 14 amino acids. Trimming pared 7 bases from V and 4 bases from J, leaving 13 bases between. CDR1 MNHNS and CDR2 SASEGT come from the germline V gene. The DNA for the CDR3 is TGTGCCAGCACCCGTGGACAGTTCACCGGGGAGCTGTTTTTT. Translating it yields CASTRGQFTGELFF.

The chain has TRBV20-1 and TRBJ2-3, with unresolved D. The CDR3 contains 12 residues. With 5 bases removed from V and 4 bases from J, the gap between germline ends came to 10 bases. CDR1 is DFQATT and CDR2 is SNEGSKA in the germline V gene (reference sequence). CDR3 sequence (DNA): TGCAGTGCTTATAGTCCCCCAGATACGCAGTATTTT. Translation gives CSAYSPPDTQYF.

The CDR3, as DNA: TGTGCCACCCGGCTACCGGCGGGAGAGACCCAGTACTTC. Protein product: CATRLPAGETQYF. V is TRBV6-1 and J is TRBJ2-5; perhaps TRBD2 as D (5 bases). Germline V gene sequence: CDR1 MNHNS, CDR2 SASEGT. V was cut by 10 bases and J by 4 bases, with 16 bases left in between. This CDR3 has 13 amino acids.

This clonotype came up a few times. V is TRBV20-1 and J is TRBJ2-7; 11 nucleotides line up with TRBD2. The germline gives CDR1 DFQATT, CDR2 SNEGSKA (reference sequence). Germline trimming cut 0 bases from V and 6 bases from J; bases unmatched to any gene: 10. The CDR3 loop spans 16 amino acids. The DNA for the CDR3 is TGCAGTGCTAGAGATACAGCTAGCGGGGGGATAGGCGAGCAGTACTTC. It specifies CSARDTASGGIGEQYF.

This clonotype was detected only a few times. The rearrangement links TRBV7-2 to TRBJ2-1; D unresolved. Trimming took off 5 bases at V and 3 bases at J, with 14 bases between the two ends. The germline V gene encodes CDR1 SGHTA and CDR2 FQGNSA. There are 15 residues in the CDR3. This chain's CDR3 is CASSHLGSDYNEQFF. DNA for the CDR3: TGTGCCAGCAGCCACCTGGGCAGCGACTACAATGAGCAGTTCTTC.

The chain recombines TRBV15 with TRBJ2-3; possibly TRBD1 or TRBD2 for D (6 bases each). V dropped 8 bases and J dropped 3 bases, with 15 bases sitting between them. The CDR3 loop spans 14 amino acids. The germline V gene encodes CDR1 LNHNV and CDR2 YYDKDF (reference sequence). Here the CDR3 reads CATQGGGGTDTQYF. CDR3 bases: TGTGCCACCCAGGGTGGAGGGGGAACAGATACGCAGTATTTT.

Here the CDR3 reads CSAREVANTEAFF. The CDR3 bases are TGCAGTGCTAGGGAGGTGGCAAACACTGAAGCTTTCTTT. The chain carries TRBV20-1 and TRBJ1-1; D call uncertain. This CDR3 comprises 13 residues. Germline V gene sequence: CDR1 DFQATT, CDR2 SNEGSKA (reference sequence). Trimming stripped 3 bases from V and 2 bases from J, with 10 bases between.

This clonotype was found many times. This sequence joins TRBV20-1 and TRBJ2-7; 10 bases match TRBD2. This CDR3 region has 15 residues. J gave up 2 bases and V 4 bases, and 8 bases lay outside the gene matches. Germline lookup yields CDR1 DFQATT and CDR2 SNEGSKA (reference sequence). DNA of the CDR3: TGCAGTGCTACCGGGGGACTAGCGCGCGCCTACGAGCAGTACTTC. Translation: CSATGGLARAYEQYF.

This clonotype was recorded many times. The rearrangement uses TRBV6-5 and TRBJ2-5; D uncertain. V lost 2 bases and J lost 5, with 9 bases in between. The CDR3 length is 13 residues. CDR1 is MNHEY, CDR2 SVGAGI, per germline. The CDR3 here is CASSYVESETQYF. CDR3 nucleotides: TGTGCCAGCAGTTACGTGGAGAGCGAGACCCAGTACTTC.

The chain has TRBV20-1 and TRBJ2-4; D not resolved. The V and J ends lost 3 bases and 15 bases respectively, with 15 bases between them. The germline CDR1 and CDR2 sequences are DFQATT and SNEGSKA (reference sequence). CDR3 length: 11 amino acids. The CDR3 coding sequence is TGCAGTGCTAGCCCGGATGCTAAAGGGTACTTC. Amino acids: CSASPDAKGYF.

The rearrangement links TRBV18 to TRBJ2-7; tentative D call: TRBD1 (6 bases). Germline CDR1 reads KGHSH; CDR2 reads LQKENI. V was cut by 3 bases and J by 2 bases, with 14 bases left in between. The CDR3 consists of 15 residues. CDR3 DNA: TGTGCCAGCTCACCTACCAGGGGTGGGACCTACGAGCAGTACTTC. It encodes CASSPTRGGTYEQYF. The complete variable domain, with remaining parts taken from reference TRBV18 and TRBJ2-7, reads NAGVMQNPRHLVRRRGQEARLRCSPMKGHSHVYWYRQLPEEGLKFMVYLQKENIIDESGMPKERFSAEFPKEGPSILRIQQVVRGDSAAYFCASSPTRGGTYEQYFGPGTRLTVT.

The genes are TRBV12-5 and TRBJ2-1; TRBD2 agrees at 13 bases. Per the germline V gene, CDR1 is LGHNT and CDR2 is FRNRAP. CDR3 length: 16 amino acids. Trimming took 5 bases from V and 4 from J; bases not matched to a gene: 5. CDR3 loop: CASGVPGLAGYNEQFF. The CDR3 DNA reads TGTGCTAGTGGTGTCCCGGGACTAGCGGGATACAATGAGCAGTTCTTC.

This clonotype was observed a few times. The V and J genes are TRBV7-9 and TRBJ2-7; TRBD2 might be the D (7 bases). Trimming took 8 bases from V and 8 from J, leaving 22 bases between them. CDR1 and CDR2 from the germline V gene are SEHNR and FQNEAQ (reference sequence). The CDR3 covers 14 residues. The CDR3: CASRGGREPNQQYF. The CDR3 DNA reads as TGTGCCAGCCGAGGGGGGCGGGAGCCTAATCAGCAGTACTTC.

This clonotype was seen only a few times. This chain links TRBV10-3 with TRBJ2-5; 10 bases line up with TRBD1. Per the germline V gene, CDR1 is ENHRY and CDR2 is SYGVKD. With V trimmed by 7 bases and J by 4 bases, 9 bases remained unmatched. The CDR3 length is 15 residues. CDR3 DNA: TGTGCCATCAAATCCGGGACAGGGGTTACAGAGACCCAGTACTTC. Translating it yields CAIKSGTGVTETQYF.

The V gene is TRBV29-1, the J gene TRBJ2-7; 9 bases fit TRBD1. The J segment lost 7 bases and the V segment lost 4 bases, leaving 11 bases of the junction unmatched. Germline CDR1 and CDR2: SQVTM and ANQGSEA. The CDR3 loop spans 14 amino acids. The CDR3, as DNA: TGCAGCGTTGGGGACAGGGCTCGTATCAAAGAGCAGTACTTC. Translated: CSVGDRARIKEQYF.